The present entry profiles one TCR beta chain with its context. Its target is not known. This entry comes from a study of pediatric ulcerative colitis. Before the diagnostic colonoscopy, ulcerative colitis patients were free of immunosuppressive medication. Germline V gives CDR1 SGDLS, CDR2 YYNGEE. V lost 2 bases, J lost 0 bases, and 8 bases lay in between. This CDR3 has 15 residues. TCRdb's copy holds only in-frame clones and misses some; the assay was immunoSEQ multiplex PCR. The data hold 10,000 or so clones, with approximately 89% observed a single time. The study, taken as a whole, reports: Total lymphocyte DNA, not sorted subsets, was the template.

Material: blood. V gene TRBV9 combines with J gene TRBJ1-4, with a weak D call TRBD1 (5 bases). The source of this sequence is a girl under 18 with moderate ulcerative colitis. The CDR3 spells CASSVGGSTNEKLFF. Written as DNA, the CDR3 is TGTGCCAGCAGCGTCGGGGGATCAACTAATGAAAAACTGTTTTTT.